The table lists the clone carrying this T cell receptor beta chain with a few counts. The V gene end was trimmed by 10 bases and the J gene end by 2 bases; junction bases not matched to a gene: 10. The CDR3 is 14 amino acids. Looked up from germline, CDR1 is ENHRY and CDR2 is SYGVKD. This entry comes from a study of T cell repertoires in cytomegalovirus infection. TCRdb analysed the reads with MiXCR anew, one entry per CDR3 protein. The sample records approximately 250,000 distinct CDR3 sequences, 20% to 25% being singletons. This receptor was obtained from a human donor in good health (CMV status not recorded). Some clones in this sample may be carry-over from other donors' samples. The specimen was CD8+ T cells from PBMCs. This sequence joins TRBV10-3 and TRBJ2-7; TRBD1 matches 8 bases. CDR3 loop: CASVDDRGTYEQYF. As DNA, the CDR3 is TGTGCCAGCGTCGACGACAGGGGAACCTACGAGCAGTACTTC.